Shown below are 29 T cell receptor beta chains from a single sample sequenced in a study of T-cell memory formation after mild COVID-19. TCRdb used MiXCR to reprocess the 5' RACE reads, holding one entry per CDR3 protein. The table lists about 440,000 distinct CDR3 sequences, 20% of them singletons. Material for sequencing was PBMCs or a T cell subset sorted from them (not recorded which). These TCRs come from an adult woman who had mild COVID-19 (a few samples of this study predate the infection). Cell type and time point are not known.

The chain couples TRBV4-2 to TRBJ1-4; D is unresolved. Trimming removed 0 bases from V and 8 bases from J, with 13 bases in between. The CDR3 is made up of 15 amino acids. The germline V gene has CDR1 LGHNA and CDR2 YNFKEQ. CDR3 sequence (DNA): TGTGCCAGCAGCCAAGATCGGAGGGTCGGGGAAAAACTGTTTTTT. Amino acids: CASSQDRRVGEKLFF.

The sample holds a few counts of this clonotype. V is TRBV7-6 and J is TRBJ2-2; D gene ambiguous. CDR1 is SGHVS, CDR2 FNYEAQ, per germline. Trimming took 1 base from V and 6 from J, leaving 9 bases between them. The CDR3 length is 14 residues. The CDR3 region is CASSLVLRSGELFF. The CDR3 bases are TGTGCCAGCAGCTTAGTTCTGAGGTCCGGGGAGCTGTTTTTT.

This chain connects TRBV5-1 to TRBJ2-3; no definite D call. Germline CDR1 and CDR2: SGHRS and YFSETQ. V was trimmed by 0 bases and J by 6 bases, leaving 11 bases between them. This CDR3 has 14 amino acids. CDR3 protein: CASSLGELGDTQYF. The DNA for the CDR3 is TGCGCCAGCAGCTTGGGGGAACTGGGCGATACGCAGTATTTT.

The chain has TRBV7-9 and TRBJ2-7; the match to TRBD1 covers 8 bases. Trimming took 3 bases from V and 4 from J; bases not matched to a gene: 14. The CDR3 sequence is 17 residues long. Germline V gene data show CDR1 as SEHNR and CDR2 as FQNEAQ (reference sequence). In nucleotides, the CDR3 is TGTGCCAGCAGCTTGACGCCCCCCCGGGACAGGTCTTACGAGCAGTACTTC. Translating it yields CASSLTPPRDRSYEQYF.

This clonotype was observed a handful of times. The chain carries TRBV4-2 and TRBJ2-2, with D unresolved. Between the trimmed V and J ends, which lost 0 bases and 4 bases, there was a span of 6 bases. The CDR3 length is 14 residues. In germline, CDR1 is LGHNA, CDR2 YNFKEQ. CDR3 sequence: CASSQDPSTGELFF. The CDR3 region has the DNA TGTGCCAGCAGCCAAGACCCGAGCACCGGGGAGCTGTTTTTT.

The rearrangement joins TRBV29-1 to TRBJ2-1; 7 positions agree with TRBD2. CDR1 and CDR2 (germline): SQVTM, ANQGSEA. This CDR3 region has 15 residues. J gave up 2 bases and V 0 bases, and 4 bases lay outside the gene matches. CDR3 residues: CSVEDGGEAYNEQFF. The CDR3, as DNA: TGCAGCGTTGAAGATGGGGGGGAAGCCTACAATGAGCAGTTCTTC.

Many counts were recorded for this clonotype. This chain uses TRBV20-1 with TRBJ2-2, with D possibly TRBD1 on 5 matching bases. The ends were cut back, 2 bases at V and 1 base at J, with 20 bases in the middle. Looked up from germline, CDR1 is DFQATT and CDR2 is SNEGSKA (reference sequence). The CDR3 totals 18 residues. The CDR3 region is CSARSGDSDPRNTGELFF. CDR3 in DNA: TGCAGTGCTAGATCAGGTGACAGCGATCCCCGGAACACCGGGGAGCTGTTTTTT.

This clonotype was detected only a few times. This rearrangement joins TRBV29-1 to TRBJ2-3; D ambiguous. The ends were cut back, 8 bases at V and 6 bases at J, with 9 bases in the middle. This CDR3 is built from 10 residues. The germline V gene encodes CDR1 SQVTM and CDR2 ANQGSEA. The CDR3 nucleotides read TGCAGCACACGCCGGGATACGCAGTATTTT. Protein sequence: CSTRRDTQYF.

The V gene is TRBV5-1, the J gene TRBJ2-1, with 12 bases fitting TRBD2. Trimming took 4 bases from V and 5 from J; bases not matched to a gene: 4. Germline assignment: CDR1 SGHRS and CDR2 YFSETQ. The CDR3 has 15 residues. CDR3: CASSTRLAGDNEQFF. CDR3 coding DNA: TGCGCCAGCAGCACCAGACTAGCGGGGGACAATGAGCAGTTCTTC.

This clonotype was seen only a few times. The chain uses TRBV7-9 and TRBJ2-1, with D possibly TRBD2 on 7 matching bases. The CDR3 sequence is 18 residues long. Trimming shortened V by 0 bases and J by 5 bases, and 20 bases separated the two germline ends. Looked up from germline, CDR1 is SEHNR and CDR2 is FQNEAQ (reference sequence). CDR3: CASSLAVGGRGADNEQFF. For the CDR3, the DNA is TGTGCCAGCAGCTTAGCTGTAGGCGGTCGGGGGGCCGACAATGAGCAGTTCTTC.

As DNA, the CDR3 is TGCGCCAGCAGCTTGGAATCGGGGCCCGGGGCCAACGTCCTGACTTTC. Translation: CASSLESGPGANVLTF. The chain carries TRBV5-1 and TRBJ2-6; perhaps D is TRBD1 or TRBD2 (5 bases each). CDR3 length: 16 amino acids. Trimming left V 0 bases short and J 4 bases short, with 11 bases between. Per germline, CDR1 SGHRS and CDR2 YFSETQ. The full variable domain, with the rest looked up from reference TRBV5-1 and TRBJ2-6, is KAGVTQTPRYLIKTRGQQVTLSCSPISGHRSVSWYQQTPGQGLQFLFEYFSETQRNKGNFPGRFSGRQFSNSRSEMNVSTLELGDSALYLCASSLESGPGANVLTFGAGSRLTVL.

This clonotype came up a few times. The CDR3 sequence: CASSPRQGNSYEQYF. The CDR3 nucleotides read TGTGCCAGCTCACCAAGGCAGGGAAACAGCTACGAGCAGTACTTC. J is TRBJ2-7 and V is TRBV18; tentative D call: TRBD1 (5 bases). This CDR3 comprises 15 residues. The germline V gene has CDR1 KGHSH and CDR2 LQKENI. The V gene lost 2 bases and the J gene lost 3 bases, with 14 bases spanning the gap.

The chain couples TRBV10-2 to TRBJ1-1; D possibly corresponds to TRBD1 (6 bases). From germline, CDR1 is WSHSY and CDR2 SAAADI. Trimming pared 9 bases from V and 1 base from J, leaving 18 bases between. The CDR3 has 15 residues. The CDR3 coding sequence is TGCGCCAGTACCGTCGGGGGGCAGGGGAACACTGAAGCTTTCTTT. Encoded protein: CASTVGGQGNTEAFF.

In its sample, this clonotype was seen a few times. The chain carries TRBV5-6 and TRBJ1-2; D remains unclear. Trimming took off 4 bases at V and 3 bases at J, with 10 bases between the two ends. Germline V gene data show CDR1 as SGHDT and CDR2 as YYEEEE. The CDR3 is made up of 13 amino acids. CDR3 DNA: TGTGCCAGCAGCATCGGACTGGACTATGGCTACACCTTC. Its protein product is CASSIGLDYGYTF.

The V and J genes are TRBV5-6 and TRBJ2-3, with 7 nucleotides matching TRBD2. The junction had 7 bases not matched to a gene; V was cut back by 1 base and J by 8 bases. This CDR3 region has 14 residues. Germline values: CDR1 SGHDT, CDR2 YYEEEE. Here the CDR3 DNA reads TGTGCCAGCAGCTTGTTAAGCGGGAAGGGTACGCAGTATTTT. It encodes CASSLLSGKGTQYF.

This clonotype was seen more than once but under ten times. This chain links TRBV12-3 or TRBV12-4 with TRBJ2-6; 8 bases line up with TRBD2. This CDR3 region has 18 residues. The V and J ends lost 8 bases and 0 bases, in that order; junction bases with no gene match: 12. CDR3 bases: TGTGCCAGCCTAAAGAGCGGGAGAATCTACTCTGGGGCCAACGTCCTGACTTTC. Translation: CASLKSGRIYSGANVLTF.

This clonotype was seen a handful of times. The J gene is TRBJ2-7, the V gene TRBV20-1; 8 positions match TRBD1. The CDR3 is 14 residues long. In germline, CDR1 is DFQATT, CDR2 SNEGSKA (reference sequence). V was pared by 5 bases and J by 4 bases, with 10 bases of the junction left unmatched. CDR3 loop: CSAWGQENSYEQYF. The CDR3 DNA sequence: TGCAGTGCTTGGGGACAGGAGAACTCTTACGAGCAGTACTTC.

V gene TRBV6-1 combines with J gene TRBJ1-2; D is unclear. The CDR3 totals 12 residues. V was clipped by 4 bases and J by 0 bases, with 3 bases between them. Germline-derived CDR1 and CDR2 are MNHNS and SASEGT. The CDR3 DNA is TGTGCCAGCAGTGCGGCTAACTATGGCTACACCTTC. Its protein product is CASSAANYGYTF.

This clonotype was counted only a few times. The chain couples TRBV6-2 or TRBV6-3 to TRBJ1-5; D is perhaps TRBD1 (6 bases). Germline assignment: CDR1 MNHEY and CDR2 SVGEGT. The CDR3 runs 15 residues. Trimming took 6 bases from V and 6 from J, leaving 18 bases between them. The CDR3: CASREDRNLGQPQHF. Here the CDR3 DNA reads TGTGCCAGCAGAGAGGACAGAAACCTCGGTCAGCCCCAGCATTTT.

This clonotype was seen more than once but under ten times. The J gene is TRBJ2-7, the V gene TRBV20-1, with D perhaps TRBD2 (5 bases). There are 14 residues in the CDR3. Germline CDR1 is DFQATT and CDR2 is SNEGSKA (reference sequence). V lost 0 bases, J lost 8 bases, and 17 bases lay in between. CDR3 nucleotide sequence: TGCAGTGCTAGAGACCGCGGACTGGTTACGAAGCAGTACTTC. Its protein product is CSARDRGLVTKQYF.

This clonotype was counted between two and nine times. The chain uses TRBV14 and TRBJ2-7; D possibly corresponds to TRBD2 (7 bases). The CDR3 runs 14 residues. The ends were cut back, 3 bases at V and 4 bases at J, with 13 bases in the middle. Germline CDR1 SGHDN, CDR2 FVKESK. CDR3 sequence: CASSHWGGYYEQYF. The CDR3 region has the DNA TGTGCCAGCAGCCACTGGGGGGGCTATTACGAGCAGTACTTC.

The table lists this clonotype with many counts. This chain connects TRBV5-5 to TRBJ2-3; D call uncertain. V was cut by 0 bases and J by 0 bases, with 5 bases left in between. Germline V CDR1 and CDR2: SGHKS, YYEKEE (reference sequence). The CDR3 runs 14 residues. The CDR3 here is CASSLDWSTDTQYF. In nucleotides, the CDR3 is TGTGCCAGCAGCTTGGACTGGAGCACAGATACGCAGTATTTT.

This clonotype showed up just a few times. This rearrangement joins TRBV12-3 or TRBV12-4 to TRBJ1-4; a possible D gene is TRBD1 (5 bases). Trimming took off 2 bases at V and 8 bases at J, with 9 bases between the two ends. This CDR3 spans 13 amino acids. The CDR3 coding sequence is TGTGCCAGCAGTTTATCAGGGCAGGAAAAACTGTTTTTT. Its protein is CASSLSGQEKLFF.

The rearrangement links TRBV10-3 to TRBJ2-3; 8 positions match TRBD2. The V and J ends lost 7 bases and 0 bases, in that order; junction bases with no gene match: 12. Per germline, CDR1 ENHRY and CDR2 SYGVKD. CDR3 length equals 17 residues. DNA for the CDR3: TGTGCCATCAAAGGACTAGCCAAGGCCGATAGCACAGATACGCAGTATTTT. This gives the protein CAIKGLAKADSTDTQYF.

This clonotype was seen many times. The chain combines TRBV7-2 with TRBJ1-5; 7 bases map to TRBD1. The CDR3 runs to 15 residues. The V segment lost 5 bases and the J segment 0 bases; nucleotides outside the gene matches: 4. CDR1 is SGHTA, CDR2 FQGNSA, per germline. The CDR3 is CASSPGQASNQPQHF. CDR3 sequence (DNA): TGTGCCAGCAGCCCCGGACAGGCTAGCAATCAGCCCCAGCATTTT.

The chain links TRBV5-1 to TRBJ2-7; tentatively, D is TRBD1 or TRBD2 (5 bases each). Trimming removed 0 bases at V and 3 bases at J, with 10 bases between. The CDR3 is 14 amino acids. Germline loops: CDR1 SGHRS, CDR2 YFSETQ. The CDR3 is CASSLGGDLYEQYF. CDR3 bases: TGCGCCAGCAGCTTGGGAGGGGACCTCTACGAGCAGTACTTC.

This clonotype has only a few counts. The V gene is TRBV7-2, the J gene TRBJ2-1, with 9 bases fitting TRBD2. In germline, CDR1 is SGHTA, CDR2 FQGNSA. V lost 7 bases and J lost 6; bases outside the gene matches: 10. The CDR3 contains 15 residues. The CDR3 sequence is CASTVTSGYLNEQFF. CDR3 DNA: TGTGCCAGCACCGTGACTAGCGGATACCTCAATGAGCAGTTCTTC.

This clonotype was seen only a few times. This chain uses TRBV24-1 with TRBJ2-1; a weak D match, TRBD2 (6 bases). V was shortened by 6 bases and J by 6 bases, with 20 bases between the two germline ends. The V gene's germline CDR1 is KGHDR and CDR2 SFDVKD. The CDR3 runs to 16 residues. The CDR3 DNA reads as TGTGCCACCAGTCCACGGGGGTCGAGGCGCGTCAATGAGCAGTTCTTC. Translating gives CATSPRGSRRVNEQFF.

The chain is built from TRBV25-1 and TRBJ2-1; TRBD1 aligns across 10 bases. This CDR3 spans 16 amino acids. J gave up 5 bases and V 6 bases, and 10 bases lay outside the gene matches. Germline assignment: CDR1 MGHDK and CDR2 SYGVNS. The CDR3, as DNA: TGTGCCAGCAGATGGGGGGGGACAGGGGCAGACAATGAGCAGTTCTTC. Amino acid sequence: CASRWGGTGADNEQFF.